These 28 T cell receptor beta chains share one sample of origin, sequenced in a study of blood T cell repertoires in COVID-19. The protocol was immunoSEQ multiplex PCR, while the TCRdb copy is restricted to in-frame clones and leaves out a portion. The data show approximately 230,000 clones, roughly four fifths seen once. Sequencing input: PBMCs or T cells enriched from blood (not recorded which). These receptors originate from a man aged 40-50 years who had recovered from COVID-19.

The V gene is TRBV7-9, the J gene TRBJ2-1, with D tentatively TRBD2 (6 bases). V dropped 4 bases and J dropped 5 bases, with 15 bases sitting between them. Looked up from germline, CDR1 is SEHNR and CDR2 is FQNEAQ (reference sequence). CDR3 length: 15 residues. CDR3 DNA sequence: TGTGCCAGCAGCTCTATGGGCGGGGAGAACAATGAGCAGTTCTTC. Its protein product is CASSSMGGENNEQFF. Full variable domain (rest looked up from reference TRBV7-9 and TRBJ2-1): DTGVSQNPRHKITKRGQNVTFRCDPISEHNRLYWYRQTLGQGPEFLTYFQNEAQLEKSRLLSDRFSAERPKGSFSTLEIQRTEQGDSAMYLCASSSMGGENNEQFFGPGTRLTVL.

The J gene is TRBJ2-5, the V gene TRBV24-1, with D uncertain. Trimming cost V 3 bases and J 4 bases, with 5 bases left between them. Germline lookup yields CDR1 KGHDR and CDR2 SFDVKD. The CDR3 sequence is 12 residues long. CDR3 region: CATSDPRETQYF. The CDR3, as DNA: TGTGCCACCAGTGATCCGCGAGAGACCCAGTACTTC.

The CDR3 DNA reads TGTGCCAGCAGTGACAGGGCTGAGACCCAGTACTTC. It translates to CASSDRAETQYF. This chain links TRBV2 with TRBJ2-5; possible D gene TRBD1, 5 bases. The CDR3 loop spans 12 amino acids. The V gene lost 3 bases and the J gene lost 5 bases, with 7 bases spanning the gap. Germline V gene sequence: CDR1 SNHLY, CDR2 FYNNEI.

The chain couples TRBV27 to TRBJ2-7; 8 bases agree with TRBD2. Trimming at V came to 2 bases and at J to 2 bases, leaving 8 bases not matched to a gene. CDR1 MNHEY and CDR2 SMNVEV come from the germline V gene (reference sequence). CDR3 length: 16 residues. The CDR3: CASSLSVSGAPYEQYF. The CDR3 DNA is TGTGCCAGCAGTTTAAGTGTTAGCGGGGCCCCCTACGAGCAGTACTTC.

The chain employs TRBV11-2 and TRBJ2-5, with 9 bases fitting TRBD2. CDR1 is SGHAT and CDR2 is FQNNGV in the germline V gene. The CDR3 contains 16 residues. Germline trimming cut 1 base from V and 5 bases from J; bases unmatched to any gene: 8. The CDR3 loop is CASSLVSGGPLETQYF. The CDR3 DNA reads as TGTGCCAGCAGCTTAGTCAGCGGGGGGCCTCTTGAGACCCAGTACTTC.

This rearrangement joins TRBV28 to TRBJ1-4; TRBD1 agrees at 9 bases. Germline CDR1 MDHEN, CDR2 SYDVKM. The V segment lost 7 bases and the J segment 6 bases; nucleotides outside the gene matches: 12. The CDR3 length is 16 residues. This chain's CDR3 is CASNGGTGMKDEKLFF. The CDR3 DNA sequence: TGTGCCAGCAATGGGGGGACAGGGATGAAAGATGAAAAACTGTTTTTT.

This chain links TRBV24-1 with TRBJ2-3; 8 bases are shared with TRBD2. The V and J ends lost 9 bases and 6 bases, in that order; junction bases with no gene match: 10. This CDR3 has 14 amino acids. Germline CDR1 and CDR2: KGHDR and SFDVKD. CDR3 coding DNA: TGTGCCACCTCTAGGGCGGGAGGTTTGGATACGCAGTATTTT. Amino acid sequence: CATSRAGGLDTQYF.

The V gene is TRBV20-1, the J gene TRBJ2-7; a weak D match, TRBD2 (5 bases). CDR1 is DFQATT and CDR2 is SNEGSKA in the germline V gene (reference sequence). CDR3 length: 12 residues. The V gene lost 3 bases and the J gene lost 6 bases, with 12 bases spanning the gap. This CDR3 reads CSASRGSGEQYF. The CDR3 nucleotides read TGCAGTGCTAGTCGTGGGAGTGGCGAGCAGTACTTC.

V and J are TRBV2 and TRBJ2-7; 8 bases align to TRBD1. This CDR3 comprises 15 residues. Germline V gene sequence: CDR1 SNHLY, CDR2 FYNNEI. Trimming at V came to 6 bases and at J to 5 bases, leaving 12 bases not matched to a gene. As DNA, the CDR3 is TGTGCCAGCAGCCGACGACCGACAGGGGAGGACGAGCAGTACTTC. It is translated as CASSRRPTGEDEQYF.

The chain employs TRBV5-1 and TRBJ2-5; 7 nucleotides match TRBD2. Germline V gene lookup returns CDR1 SGHRS and CDR2 YFSETQ. Germline trimming cut 4 bases from V and 1 base from J; bases unmatched to any gene: 10. This CDR3 has 16 residues. The DNA of the CDR3 is TGCGCCAGCAGCCCTAGAACGGGGGGTGGCCAAGAGACCCAGTACTTC. Its protein is CASSPRTGGGQETQYF.

The chain carries TRBV7-9 and TRBJ1-6, with D unresolved. Deletions cut 5 bases from V and 7 bases from J, with 9 bases between. Germline-derived CDR1 and CDR2 are SEHNR and FQNEAQ (reference sequence). The CDR3 has 13 residues. The CDR3 loop reads CASSTRENSPLHF. The CDR3 DNA sequence: TGTGCCAGCAGCACCCGGGAGAATTCACCCCTCCACTTT.

This clone has only one observation. CDR3 nucleotide sequence: TGTGCCAGCGGTTTGTTCCGGGTGAATGAGCAGTTCTTC. Translation gives CASGLFRVNEQFF. The V call is TRBV6-5, the J call TRBJ2-1; D is unclear. Looked up from germline, CDR1 is MNHEY and CDR2 is SVGAGI. V was clipped by 8 bases and J by 7 bases, with 15 bases between them. The CDR3 consists of 13 residues.

This sequence joins TRBV2 and TRBJ2-5, with TRBD2 matching 11 bases. Germline V gene sequence: CDR1 SNHLY, CDR2 FYNNEI. CDR3 length: 17 residues. Germline trimming cut 4 bases from V and 7 bases from J; bases unmatched to any gene: 14. CDR3 bases: TGTGCCAGCAGTGCAGCTAGCGGGGGGATCCGGGCGGGGACCCAGTACTTC. It is translated as CASSAASGGIRAGTQYF.

The chain combines TRBV4-3 with TRBJ2-2; D gene unclear. Trimming left V 0 bases short and J 2 bases short, with 4 bases between. CDR1 is LGHNA, CDR2 YSLEER, per germline. The CDR3 is 14 residues long. CDR3 amino acids: CASSQETNTGELFF. As DNA, the CDR3 is TGCGCCAGCAGCCAAGAAACAAACACCGGGGAGCTGTTTTTT.

The chain has TRBV29-1 and TRBJ1-1; D unclear. V was cut by 4 bases and J by 6 bases, with 12 bases left in between. The CDR3 has 12 residues. Germline V gene data show CDR1 as SQVTM and CDR2 as ANQGSEA. As DNA, the CDR3 is TGCAGCGTTGTACCGGGTGTCCCTGAAGCTTTCTTT. It yields the protein CSVVPGVPEAFF.

Of note for this clone: Other DNA sequences of this sample code for an identical CDR3. The chain uses TRBV5-1 and TRBJ1-1; D is possibly TRBD1 (5 bases). This CDR3 contains 13 residues. CDR1 and CDR2 (germline): SGHRS, YFSETQ. V was cut by 4 bases and J by 1 base, with 8 bases left in between. Written as DNA, the CDR3 is TGCGCCAGCAGCCTCACAGGGAACACTGAAGCTTTCTTT. Translation: CASSLTGNTEAFF. The full variable domain, with the rest looked up from reference TRBV5-1 and TRBJ1-1, is KAGVTQTPRYLIKTRGQQVTLSCSPISGHRSVSWYQQTPGQGLQFLFEYFSETQRNKGNFPGRFSGRQFSNSRSEMNVSTLELGDSALYLCASSLTGNTEAFFGQGTRLTVV.

The J gene is TRBJ2-5, the V gene TRBV11-2, with D possibly matching TRBD1 (5 bases). This CDR3 region has 15 residues. Germline V gene lookup returns CDR1 SGHAT and CDR2 FQNNGV. V lost 5 bases and J lost 7, with 20 bases in between. The CDR3 nucleotides are TGTGCCAGCAGCCCCGACCAGGGTCCCCTGGGGACCCAGTACTTC. Encoded protein: CASSPDQGPLGTQYF.

CDR3 protein: CASSLGTGRENTEAFF. The CDR3 DNA follows: TGTGCCAGCAGCTTGGGGACAGGGCGGGAGAACACTGAAGCTTTCTTT. This chain connects TRBV5-4 to TRBJ1-1, with 8 bases matching TRBD1. Per germline, CDR1 SGHNT and CDR2 YYREEE (reference sequence). This CDR3 is 16 amino acids long. Unmatched junction bases numbered 5, after V lost 0 bases and J lost 1 base.

This clone appeared a single time. The chain has TRBV9 and TRBJ1-2; D unresolved. Germline V gives CDR1 SGDLS, CDR2 YYNGEE. The CDR3 length is 14 residues. V lost 4 bases, J lost 1 base, and 11 bases lay in between. The CDR3, as DNA: TGTGCCAGCAGCCCTAGTGGAGTTAACTATGGCTACACCTTC. This sequence encodes CASSPSGVNYGYTF.

The chain uses TRBV14 and TRBJ1-2; no reliable D call. The CDR3 is made up of 12 amino acids. Germline lookup yields CDR1 SGHDN and CDR2 FVKESK. With 2 bases removed from V and 8 bases from J, the gap between germline ends came to 9 bases. DNA of the CDR3: TGTGCCAGCAGCCAAACAAGAAGAGGCTACACCTTC. Amino acids: CASSQTRRGYTF.

This chain joins TRBV29-1 and TRBJ1-1; TRBD1 might be the D (5 bases). V gave up 7 bases and J gave up 5 bases, with 20 bases separating them. CDR1 and CDR2 from the germline V gene are SQVTM and ANQGSEA. This CDR3 is built from 14 residues. CDR3 region: CSASGSGESTEAFF. CDR3 DNA: TGCAGCGCCTCCGGGTCGGGGGAAAGTACTGAAGCTTTCTTT. The full variable domain, rest sourced from reference TRBV29-1 and TRBJ1-1, is SAVISQKPSRDICQRGTSLTIQCQVDSQVTMMFWYRQQPGQSLTLIATANQGSEATYESGFVIDKFPISRPNLTFSTLTVSNMSPEDSSIYLCSASGSGESTEAFFGQGTRLTVV.

The chain joins TRBV15 to TRBJ2-1, with 7 bases lining up with TRBD2. CDR3 length: 14 amino acids. The V segment lost 3 bases and the J segment 4 bases; nucleotides outside the gene matches: 3. Germline V gives CDR1 LNHNV, CDR2 YYDKDF (reference sequence). CDR3 amino acids: CATSRERGYNEQFF. CDR3 sequence (DNA): TGTGCCACCAGCAGGGAGCGGGGATACAATGAGCAGTTCTTC. Complete variable domain (other parts from reference TRBV15 and TRBJ2-1): DAMVIQNPRYQVTQFGKPVTLSCSQTLNHNVMYWYQQKSSQAPKLLFHYYDKDFNNEADTPDNFQSRRPNTSFCFLDIRSPGLGDTAMYLCATSRERGYNEQFFGPGTRLTVL.

The chain uses TRBV7-9 and TRBJ2-7, with 7 positions matching TRBD1. This CDR3 comprises 13 residues. From germline, CDR1 is SEHNR and CDR2 FQNEAQ (reference sequence). The J segment lost 6 bases and the V segment lost 11 bases, leaving 13 bases of the junction unmatched. The CDR3 DNA reads as TGTGCCGGTACTCCCAACGAGGGGGCCGAGCAGTACTTC. Its translation is CAGTPNEGAEQYF.

Here the CDR3 DNA reads TGTGCCAGCAGCCAACCTTCGGGGGTGTCAGGGGAAAAACTGTTTTTT. Protein sequence: CASSQPSGVSGEKLFF. J is TRBJ1-4 and V is TRBV3-1 (or the pseudogene TRBV3-2); maybe TRBD1 (5 bases). CDR3 length: 16 residues. With 2 bases removed from V and 8 bases from J, the gap between germline ends came to 18 bases. Looked up from germline, CDR1 is LGHDT and CDR2 is YNNKEL (reference sequence).

The J gene is TRBJ2-3, the V gene TRBV10-3; a possible D gene is TRBD1 (6 bases). V was trimmed by 11 bases and J by 3 bases, leaving 12 bases between them. The length of the CDR3 is 12 residues. CDR1 ENHRY and CDR2 SYGVKD come from the germline V gene. DNA for the CDR3: TGTGCCGCCCACCAGGGGACAGATACGCAGTATTTT. Its translation: CAAHQGTDTQYF.

This rearrangement joins TRBV7-2 to TRBJ2-2; 8 bases are shared with TRBD2. This CDR3 contains 16 residues. The V and J ends lost 1 base and 4 bases, in that order; junction bases with no gene match: 5. CDR1 SGHTA and CDR2 FQGNSA come from the germline V gene. The CDR3 DNA reads as TGTGCCAGCAGCTTAGTAGCGGGGAGCCTCACCGGGGAGCTGTTTTTT. Translation gives CASSLVAGSLTGELFF.

This clone has just a few counts. This chain links TRBV3-1 (or the pseudogene TRBV3-2) with TRBJ2-1; D call uncertain. This CDR3 is built from 12 residues. Germline assignment: CDR1 LGHDT and CDR2 YNNKEL (reference sequence). Trimming pared 4 bases from V and 4 bases from J, leaving 5 bases between. CDR3 DNA: TGTGCCAGCAGCCTTCGTTACAATGAGCAGTTCTTC. It is translated as CASSLRYNEQFF.

The CDR3 sequence: CASSPNYSNYGYTF. Written as DNA, the CDR3 is TGTGCCAGCAGCCCTAACTATTCTAACTATGGCTACACCTTC. This sequence joins TRBV3-1 (or the pseudogene TRBV3-2) and TRBJ1-2; D remains unclear. Germline CDR1 and CDR2: LGHDT and YNNKEL (reference sequence). The CDR3 totals 14 residues. Trimming removed 4 bases from V and 0 bases from J, with 9 bases in between.